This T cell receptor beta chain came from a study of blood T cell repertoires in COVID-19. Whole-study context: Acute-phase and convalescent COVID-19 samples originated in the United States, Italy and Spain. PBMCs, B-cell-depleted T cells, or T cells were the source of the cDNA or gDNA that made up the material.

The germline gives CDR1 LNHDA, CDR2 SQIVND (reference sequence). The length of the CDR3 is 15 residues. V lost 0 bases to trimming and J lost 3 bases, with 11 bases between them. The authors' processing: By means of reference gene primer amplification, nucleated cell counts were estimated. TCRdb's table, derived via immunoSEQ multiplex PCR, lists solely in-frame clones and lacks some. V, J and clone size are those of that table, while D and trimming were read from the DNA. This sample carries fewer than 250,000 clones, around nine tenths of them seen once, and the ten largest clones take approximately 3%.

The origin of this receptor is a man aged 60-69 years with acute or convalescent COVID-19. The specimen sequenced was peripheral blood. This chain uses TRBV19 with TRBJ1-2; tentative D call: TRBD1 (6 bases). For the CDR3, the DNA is TGTGCCAGTAGTATAGATAAGGGGACACACTATGGCTACACCTTC. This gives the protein CASSIDKGTHYGYTF.